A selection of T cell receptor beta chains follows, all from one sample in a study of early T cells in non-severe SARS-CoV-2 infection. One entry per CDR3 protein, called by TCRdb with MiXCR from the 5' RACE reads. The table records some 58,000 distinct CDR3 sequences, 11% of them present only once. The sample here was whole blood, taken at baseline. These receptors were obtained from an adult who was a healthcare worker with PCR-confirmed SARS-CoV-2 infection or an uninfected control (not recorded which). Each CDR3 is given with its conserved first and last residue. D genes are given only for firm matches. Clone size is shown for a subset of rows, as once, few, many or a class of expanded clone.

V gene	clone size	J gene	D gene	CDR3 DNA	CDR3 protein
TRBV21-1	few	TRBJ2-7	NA	TGTGGCCCAGCGGGGGGCAACTCCTACGAGCAGTACTTC	CGPAGGNSYEQYF
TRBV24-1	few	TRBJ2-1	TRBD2	TGTGCCACCGCTGCGGGAGGGGGCTACAATGAGCAGTTCTTC	CATAAGGGYNEQFF
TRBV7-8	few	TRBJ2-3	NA	TGTGCCAGCACCCGGGGTAGTAGTCGCAGCACAGATACGCAGTATTTT	CASTRGSSRSTDTQYF
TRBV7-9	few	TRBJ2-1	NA	TGTGCCAGCGGGCTAGTGGGTGAGCAGTTCTTC	CASGLVGEQFF
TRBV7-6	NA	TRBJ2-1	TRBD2	TGTGCCAGCAGCTTATGGTCCGGGGGGGGTGAGCAGTTCTTC	CASSLWSGGGEQFF
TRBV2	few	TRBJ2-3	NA	TGTGCCAGCAGTGAAGCGCGGGGCGGGGGCACAGATACGCAGTATTTT	CASSEARGGGTDTQYF
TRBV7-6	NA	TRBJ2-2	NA	TGTGCCAGCAGCTTAATTGAAGGCGGGGAGCTGTTTTTT	CASSLIEGGELFF
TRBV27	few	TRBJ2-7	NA	TGTGCCAGCAGTTACGAGGCTAACTACGAGCAGTACTTC	CASSYEANYEQYF
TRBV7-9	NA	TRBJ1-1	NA	TGTGCCAGCAGCCTCGTAACAGGGCCGAACACTGAAGCTTTCTTT	CASSLVTGPNTEAFF
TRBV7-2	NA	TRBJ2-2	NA	TGTGCCAGCAGCTCAGGGGTTCCCGCGAACACCGGGGAGCTGTTTTTT	CASSSGVPANTGELFF
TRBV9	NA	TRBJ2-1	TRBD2	TGTGCCAGCAGCATGAGACTAGCCATCGGGGACAATGAGCAGTTCTTC	CASSMRLAIGDNEQFF
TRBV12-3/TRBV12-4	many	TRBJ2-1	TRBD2	TGTGCCAGCAGTTTAGGGAATAGCGGGGGTGGGCAGTTCTTC	CASSLGNSGGGQFF
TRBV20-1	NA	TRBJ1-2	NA	TGCAGTGCTAGAGTCGCGGGAGACAAGTACACCTTC	CSARVAGDKYTF
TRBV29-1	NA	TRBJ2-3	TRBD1	TGCAGCGTACAGGGGGCAATAGATACGCAGTATTTT	CSVQGAIDTQYF
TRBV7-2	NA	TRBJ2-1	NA	TGTGCCAGCAGCCGAGGCGGACAGTACAATGAGCAGTTCTTC	CASSRGGQYNEQFF